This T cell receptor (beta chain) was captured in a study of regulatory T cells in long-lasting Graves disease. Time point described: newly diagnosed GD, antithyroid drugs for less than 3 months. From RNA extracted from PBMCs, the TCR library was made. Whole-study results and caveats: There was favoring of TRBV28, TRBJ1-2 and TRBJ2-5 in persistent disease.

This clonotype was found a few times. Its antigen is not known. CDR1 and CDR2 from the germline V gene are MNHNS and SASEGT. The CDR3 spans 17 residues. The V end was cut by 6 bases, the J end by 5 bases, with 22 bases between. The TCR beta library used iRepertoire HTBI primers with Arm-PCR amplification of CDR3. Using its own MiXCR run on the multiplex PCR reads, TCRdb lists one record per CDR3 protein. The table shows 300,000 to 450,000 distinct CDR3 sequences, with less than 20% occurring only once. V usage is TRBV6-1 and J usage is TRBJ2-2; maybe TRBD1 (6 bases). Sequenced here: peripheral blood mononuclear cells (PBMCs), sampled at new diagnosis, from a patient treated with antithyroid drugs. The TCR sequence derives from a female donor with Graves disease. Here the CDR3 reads CASSLPTGYSWTGELFF. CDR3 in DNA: TGTGCCAGCAGCCTACCTACAGGGTACAGTTGGACCGGGGAGCTGTTTTTT.